This is a list of T cell receptor beta chains from one sample in a study of T cells in localized non-small cell lung cancer. The method was immunoSEQ multiplex PCR; TCRdb's version includes in-frame clones alone and lacks a portion of them. The sample has about 11,000 clones, roughly 90% seen once. The source material was peripheral blood, sampled before any cancer treatment. All receptors derive from a male donor older than 55 with stage III lung adenocarcinoma. Each CDR3 is given with its conserved first and last residue.

>TRBJ2-2|16|TRBV15
CATSRGQGANTGELFF
>TRBJ2-2|12|TRBV6-1
CASRRSTGELFF
>TRBJ2-7|14|TRBV28
CASSLFSGAHEQYF
>TRBJ2-6|18|TRBV28
CASSQPVGAQTGANVLTF
>TRBJ1-1|13|TRBV19
CASSIARYTEAFF
>TRBJ2-3|17|TRBV5-1
CASRKGTGTITTDTQYF
>TRBJ2-6|18|TRBV28
CASSLIGLVSSGANVLTF
>TRBJ2-3|15|TRBV6-6
CASSLDRQARDTQYF
>TRBJ1-5|15|TRBV4-2
CASSQGRGAGQPQHF
>TRBJ1-1|14|TRBV10-3
CAIRGLQGNTEAFF